This TCR beta chain was documented in a study of blood T cell repertoires in COVID-19. Study information: The cDNA or gDNA used as material had been derived from T cells, B-cell-depleted T cells, or PBMCs.

This CDR3 is built from 17 residues. V trimming: 0 bases; J trimming: 6 bases; junction bases outside the gene matches: 7. CDR1 is LGHNT, CDR2 FRNRAP, per germline. The authors' processing: For nucleated cells, counts were estimated from reference gene primer amplification. Clones were read by immunoSEQ multiplex PCR, and TCRdb kept only the in-frame ones, dropping some. That table is the source of V, J and clone size, and D and trimming were worked out from the DNA. The sample contains approximately 170,000 clones, 80% to 90% of which appear only once. The source material was peripheral blood. The TCR originated in a man aged 35 to 55 who had recovered from COVID-19. This sequence joins TRBV12-5 and TRBJ2-2, with 10 bases aligning to TRBD2. This CDR3 is CASGLVQSGRAPGELFF. The CDR3 DNA sequence: TGTGCTAGTGGTTTGGTACAGAGCGGGAGGGCCCCCGGGGAGCTGTTTTTT.